The 18 T cell receptor beta chains reported below all come from one sample, sequenced in a study of blood T cell repertoires in COVID-19. The table came from immunoSEQ multiplex PCR; TCRdb's copy has only in-frame clones and leaves some out. The data show about 250,000 clones, with around 85% seen just once and roughly 9.8% held by the top ten. Material for sequencing was peripheral blood. The source of these receptors is a man older than 75 with acute or convalescent COVID-19.

This clone has only one observation. The chain carries TRBV3-1 (or the pseudogene TRBV3-2) and TRBJ1-6; TRBD1 agrees at 11 bases. The CDR3 has 18 amino acids. CDR1 LGHDT and CDR2 YNNKEL come from the germline V gene (reference sequence). With V trimmed by 4 bases and J by 10 bases, 15 bases remained unmatched. CDR3 sequence (DNA): TGTGCCAGCAGCCCCCGGGCTGGACAGGGGGCGCGAGGCTCACCCCTCCACTTT. Translation gives CASSPRAGQGARGSPLHF.

The V gene is TRBV5-1, the J gene TRBJ2-7; no firm D call. CDR3 length equals 15 residues. CDR1 SGHRS and CDR2 YFSETQ come from the germline V gene. With 0 bases removed from V and 1 base from J, the gap between germline ends came to 11 bases. The CDR3 sequence is CASSLGQRHSYEQYF. In nucleotides, the CDR3 is TGCGCCAGCAGCTTGGGCCAGAGACATTCCTACGAGCAGTACTTC.

This chain uses TRBV5-6 with TRBJ2-7; D call uncertain. The CDR3 sequence is 12 residues long. V shed 4 bases and J shed 3 bases, with 8 bases lying between them. CDR1 and CDR2 (germline): SGHDT, YYEEEE. The CDR3 DNA sequence: TGTGCCAGCAGCCGGTCGAACTACGAGCAGTACTTC. Protein: CASSRSNYEQYF.

The J gene is TRBJ2-7, the V gene TRBV11-2; the D gene is possibly TRBD1 (7 bases). The germline V gene encodes CDR1 SGHAT and CDR2 FQNNGV. This CDR3 contains 14 residues. The V gene lost 4 bases and the J gene lost 2 bases, with 12 bases spanning the gap. The CDR3 sequence is CASSSQGGPYEQYF. The CDR3 DNA reads as TGTGCCAGCAGCTCCCAGGGGGGCCCCTACGAGCAGTACTTC.

This CDR3 reads CASSSRWGEYSNQPQHF. CDR3 DNA sequence: TGTGCCAGCAGTTCTCGATGGGGGGAATATAGCAATCAGCCCCAGCATTTT. V usage is TRBV27 and J usage is TRBJ1-5, with D possibly being TRBD1 (5 bases). Trimming shortened V by 4 bases and J by 0 bases, and 16 bases separated the two germline ends. The CDR3 contains 17 residues. Germline V gene data show CDR1 as MNHEY and CDR2 as SMNVEV (reference sequence).

This clone was observed a handful of times. V and J are TRBV18 and TRBJ1-6; D gene ambiguous. Germline V gives CDR1 KGHSH, CDR2 LQKENI. This CDR3 spans 13 amino acids. Trimming left V 6 bases short and J 7 bases short, with 10 bases between. CDR3 bases: TGTGCCAGCTCCTCCGGGAAGAATTCACCCCTCCACTTT. This codes for CASSSGKNSPLHF.

The CDR3 coding sequence is TGTGCCACCAGTGATCCCTCCGGGACACCGAACACCGGGGAGCTGTTTTTT. This codes for CATSDPSGTPNTGELFF. The V gene is TRBV24-1, the J gene TRBJ2-2; D might be TRBD1 (6 bases). This CDR3 has 17 amino acids. Germline V CDR1 and CDR2: KGHDR, SFDVKD. Trimming pared 3 bases from V and 0 bases from J, leaving 13 bases between.

This chain connects TRBV12-3 or TRBV12-4 to TRBJ1-1; D remains ambiguous. This CDR3 spans 13 amino acids. Trimming removed 4 bases from V and 4 bases from J, with 10 bases in between. The CDR3 DNA sequence: TGTGCCAGCAGTTCACACGGGTTCACTGAAGCTTTCTTT. Translation gives CASSSHGFTEAFF.

The chain carries TRBV19 and TRBJ1-2, with 7 bases lining up with TRBD1. The CDR3 spans 12 residues. V trimming: 6 bases; J trimming: 2 bases; junction bases outside the gene matches: 0. Germline CDR1 and CDR2: LNHDA and SQIVND (reference sequence). CDR3 in amino acids: CASRDRNYGYTF. The CDR3 DNA is TGTGCCAGTAGGGACAGGAACTATGGCTACACCTTC.

The chain couples TRBV28 to TRBJ1-2, with 8 bases fitting TRBD1. Unmatched junction bases numbered 7, after V lost 2 bases and J lost 2 bases. The germline gives CDR1 MDHEN, CDR2 SYDVKM. The CDR3 contains 16 residues. The CDR3 loop is CASSLLGTGKNYGYTF. In DNA, the CDR3 is TGTGCCAGCAGTTTACTAGGGACAGGAAAAAACTATGGCTACACCTTC.

This chain links TRBV12-2 with TRBJ1-3; TRBD1 is the table's D call and was not checked against the DNA. TRBV12-2 is flagged as a pseudogene. The CDR3 loop spans 18 amino acids. The CDR3 DNA sequence: TGTGCAAGTCGCCCCTTCTCGAACAGGGGGAGTTCTGGAAACACCATATATTTT. Its translation is CASRPFSNRGSSGNTIYF.

The rearrangement uses TRBV5-1 and TRBJ1-6; no clear D gene. CDR3 length equals 14 residues. The germline V gene has CDR1 SGHRS and CDR2 YFSETQ. Trimming took off 2 bases at V and 8 bases at J, with 11 bases between the two ends. The CDR3 region has the DNA TGCGCCAGCAGCTTCAGGTTTGATGATTCACCCCTCCACTTT. As protein: CASSFRFDDSPLHF.

The CDR3 nucleotides are TGTGCCAGCAGCTTGGGAGGTCTAGCGGGAGTTAGTGAGCAGTTCTTC. This codes for CASSLGGLAGVSEQFF. The chain has TRBV5-8 and TRBJ2-1; 10 bases are shared with TRBD2. V was clipped by 0 bases and J by 9 bases; unmatched bases: 9. Germline-derived CDR1 and CDR2 are SGHTS and YDEGEE. The CDR3 length is 16 residues.

CDR3 nucleotides: TGTGCCACCAGTGATTTGGGGCGGGGGGGCTCTAAGAAGTTCTTC. It translates to CATSDLGRGGSKKFF. The chain carries TRBV24-1 and TRBJ2-1; 9 nucleotides line up with TRBD2. This CDR3 spans 15 amino acids. CDR1 and CDR2 (germline): KGHDR, SFDVKD. V dropped 0 bases and J dropped 14; count of bases not matched to a gene: 10.

The V and J genes are TRBV18 and TRBJ2-7; D ambiguous. V was clipped by 3 bases and J by 0 bases, with 12 bases between them. The CDR3 consists of 15 residues. Germline CDR1 KGHSH, CDR2 LQKENI. This chain's CDR3 is CASSPLGRSSYEQYF. The CDR3, as DNA: TGTGCCAGCTCACCCCTGGGCCGCAGCTCCTACGAGCAGTACTTC.

This clone was observed a handful of times. V gene TRBV5-1 combines with J gene TRBJ1-4; D remains unclear. Between the trimmed V and J ends, which lost 4 bases and 8 bases, there was a span of 18 bases. The CDR3 has 15 residues. Germline-derived CDR1 and CDR2 are SGHRS and YFSETQ. The CDR3 DNA follows: TGCGCCAGCAGCCCCTCGACATTTGGGCGAGAAAAACTGTTTTTT. It yields the protein CASSPSTFGREKLFF.

V usage is TRBV11-2 and J usage is TRBJ2-6; 11 bases map to TRBD1. The germline gives CDR1 SGHAT, CDR2 FQNNGV. The J segment lost 2 bases and the V segment lost 5 bases, leaving 11 bases of the junction unmatched. The CDR3 runs 19 residues. The DNA for the CDR3 is TGTGCCAGCAGCCGTTTCCGAGGACAGGGGGCGGCTGGGGCCAACGTCCTGACTTTC. It yields the protein CASSRFRGQGAAGANVLTF.

In its sample, this clone was seen a few times. The gene calls are TRBV7-9 and TRBJ2-7; 7 nucleotides line up with TRBD1. J lost 1 base, V lost 6 bases, and 12 bases had no gene match. The germline V gene has CDR1 SEHNR and CDR2 FQNEAQ (reference sequence). The CDR3 contains 16 residues. CDR3 bases: TGTGCCAGCAGTTCACCGGGACAGAAAGCTTCCTACGAGCAGTACTTC. It translates to CASSSPGQKASYEQYF.